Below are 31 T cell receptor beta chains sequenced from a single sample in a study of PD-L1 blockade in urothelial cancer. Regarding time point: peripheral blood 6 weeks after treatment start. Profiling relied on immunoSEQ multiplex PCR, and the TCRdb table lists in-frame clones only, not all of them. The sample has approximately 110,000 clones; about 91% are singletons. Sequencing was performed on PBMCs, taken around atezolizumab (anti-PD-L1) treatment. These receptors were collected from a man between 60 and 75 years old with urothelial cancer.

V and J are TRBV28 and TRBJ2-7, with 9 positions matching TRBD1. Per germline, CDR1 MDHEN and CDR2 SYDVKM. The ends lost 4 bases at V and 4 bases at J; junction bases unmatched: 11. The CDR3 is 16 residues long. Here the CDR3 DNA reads TGTGCCAGCAGTTCACCGGGACAGGGTCGCCCGTACGAGCAGTACTTC. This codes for CASSSPGQGRPYEQYF.

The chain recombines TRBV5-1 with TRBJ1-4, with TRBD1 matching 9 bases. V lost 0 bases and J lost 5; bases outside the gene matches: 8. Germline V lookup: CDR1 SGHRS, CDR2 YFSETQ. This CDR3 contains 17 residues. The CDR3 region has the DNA TGCGCCAGCAGCTTGGCCGGACAGGGGATTAGGAATGAAAAACTGTTTTTT. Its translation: CASSLAGQGIRNEKLFF.

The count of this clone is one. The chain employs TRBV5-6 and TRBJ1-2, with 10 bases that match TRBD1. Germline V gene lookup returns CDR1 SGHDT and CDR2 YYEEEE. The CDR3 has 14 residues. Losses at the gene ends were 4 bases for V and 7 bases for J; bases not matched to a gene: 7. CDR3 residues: CASSPWDRGRGYTF. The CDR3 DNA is TGTGCCAGCAGCCCGTGGGACAGGGGTCGTGGCTACACCTTC.

The CDR3 loop reads CAWGRVAGRGEQFF. The CDR3 DNA sequence: TGTGCCTGGGGCCGAGTAGCGGGACGGGGGGAGCAGTTCTTC. The rearrangement links TRBV30 to TRBJ2-1, with 8 bases aligning to TRBD2. Per germline, CDR1 GTSNPN and CDR2 SVGIG (reference sequence). Germline trimming cut 5 bases from V and 10 bases from J; bases unmatched to any gene: 13. The CDR3 loop spans 14 amino acids.

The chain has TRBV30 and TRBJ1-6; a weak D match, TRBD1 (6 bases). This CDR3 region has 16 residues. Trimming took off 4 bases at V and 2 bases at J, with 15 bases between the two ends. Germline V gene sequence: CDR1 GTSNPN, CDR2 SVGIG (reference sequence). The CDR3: CAWTPQGGTYNSPLHF. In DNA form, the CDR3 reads TGTGCCTGGACCCCTCAAGGGGGTACCTATAATTCACCCCTCCACTTT.

The CDR3 loop is CAYRQGIYQPQHF. Here the CDR3 DNA reads TGTGCCTACCGACAGGGAATCTATCAGCCCCAGCATTTT. This chain uses TRBV30 with TRBJ1-5; 7 nucleotides align to TRBD1. This CDR3 is 13 amino acids long. Germline lookup yields CDR1 GTSNPN and CDR2 SVGIG (reference sequence). J lost 5 bases, V lost 7 bases, and 8 bases had no gene match. The complete variable domain, with remaining parts taken from reference TRBV30 and TRBJ1-5, reads SQTIHQWPATLVQPVGSPLSLECTVEGTSNPNLYWYRQAAGRGLQLLFYSVGIGQISSEVPQNLSASRPQDRQFILSSKKLLLSDSGFYLCAYRQGIYQPQHFGDGTRLSIL.

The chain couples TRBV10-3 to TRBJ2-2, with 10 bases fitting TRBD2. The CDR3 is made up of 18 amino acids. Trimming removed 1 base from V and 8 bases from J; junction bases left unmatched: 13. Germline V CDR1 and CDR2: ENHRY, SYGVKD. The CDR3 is CAISEWKGLAEETGELFF. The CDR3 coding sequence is TGTGCCATCAGTGAGTGGAAAGGACTAGCGGAAGAAACTGGGGAGCTGTTTTTT.

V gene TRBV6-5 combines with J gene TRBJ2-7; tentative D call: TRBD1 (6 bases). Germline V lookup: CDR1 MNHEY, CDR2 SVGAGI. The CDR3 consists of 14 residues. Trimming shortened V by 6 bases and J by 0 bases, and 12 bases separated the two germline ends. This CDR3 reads CASRRGLLSYEQYF. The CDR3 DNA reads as TGTGCCAGCAGGAGGGGGTTACTCTCCTACGAGCAGTACTTC.

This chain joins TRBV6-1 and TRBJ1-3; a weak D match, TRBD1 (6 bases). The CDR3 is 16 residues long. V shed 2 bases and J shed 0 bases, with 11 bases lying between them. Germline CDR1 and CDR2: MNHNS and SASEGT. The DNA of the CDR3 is TGTGCCAGCAGTGAACTGCGGACAGCCTCTGGAAACACCATATATTTT. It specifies CASSELRTASGNTIYF.

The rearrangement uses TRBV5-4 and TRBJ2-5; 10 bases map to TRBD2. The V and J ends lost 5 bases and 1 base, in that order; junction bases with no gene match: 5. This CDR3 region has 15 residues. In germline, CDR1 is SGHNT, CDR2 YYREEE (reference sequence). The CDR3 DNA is TGTGCCAGCAGGTCGGGACTAGCGAGCCAAGAGACCCAGTACTTC. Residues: CASRSGLASQETQYF.

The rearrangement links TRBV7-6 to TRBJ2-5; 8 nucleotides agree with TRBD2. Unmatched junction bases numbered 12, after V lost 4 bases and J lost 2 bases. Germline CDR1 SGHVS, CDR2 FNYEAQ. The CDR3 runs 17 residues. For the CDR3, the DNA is TGTGCCAGCAGCTCAGGAGTACTAGCGGATTCACAAGAGACCCAGTACTTC. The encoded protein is CASSSGVLADSQETQYF. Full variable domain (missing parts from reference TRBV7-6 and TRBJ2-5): GAGVSQSPRYKVTKRGQDVALRCDPISGHVSLYWYRQALGQGPEFLTYFNYEAQQDKSGLPNDRFSAERPEGSISTLTIQRTEQRDSAMYRCASSSGVLADSQETQYFGPGTRLLVL.

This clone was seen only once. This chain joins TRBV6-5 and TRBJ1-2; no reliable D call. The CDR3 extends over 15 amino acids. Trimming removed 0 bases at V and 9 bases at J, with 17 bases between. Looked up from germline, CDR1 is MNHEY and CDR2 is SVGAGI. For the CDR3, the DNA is TGTGCCAGCAGTTACTCGAGCGTATCTGATCGGCGCTACACCTTC. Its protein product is CASSYSSVSDRRYTF.

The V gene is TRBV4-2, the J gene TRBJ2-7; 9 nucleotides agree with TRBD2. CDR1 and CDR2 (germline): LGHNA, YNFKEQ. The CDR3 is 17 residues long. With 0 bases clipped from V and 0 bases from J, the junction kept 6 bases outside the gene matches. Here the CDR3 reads CASSQEIAGVNSYEQYF. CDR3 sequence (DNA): TGTGCCAGCAGCCAAGAGATAGCGGGGGTGAACTCCTACGAGCAGTACTTC.

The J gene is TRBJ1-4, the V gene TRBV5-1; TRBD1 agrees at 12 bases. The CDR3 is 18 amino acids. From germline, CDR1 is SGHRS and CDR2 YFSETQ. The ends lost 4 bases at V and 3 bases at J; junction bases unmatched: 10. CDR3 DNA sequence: TGCGCCAGCAGCATGGGGACAGGGGGCCTGGGGTCTAATGAAAAACTGTTTTTT. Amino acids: CASSMGTGGLGSNEKLFF.

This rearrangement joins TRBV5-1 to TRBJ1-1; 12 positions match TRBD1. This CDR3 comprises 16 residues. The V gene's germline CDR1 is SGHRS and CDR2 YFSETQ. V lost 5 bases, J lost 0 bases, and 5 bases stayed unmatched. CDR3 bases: TGCGCCAGCAGGTCGGGACAGGGGGCCCTGAACACTGAAGCTTTCTTT. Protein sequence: CASRSGQGALNTEAFF.

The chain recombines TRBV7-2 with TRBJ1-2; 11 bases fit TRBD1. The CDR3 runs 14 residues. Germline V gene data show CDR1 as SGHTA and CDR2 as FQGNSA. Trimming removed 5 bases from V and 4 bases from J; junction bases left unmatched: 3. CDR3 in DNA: TGTGCCAGCAGCCCGGGACAGGGGGGCTATGGCTACACCTTC. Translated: CASSPGQGGYGYTF.

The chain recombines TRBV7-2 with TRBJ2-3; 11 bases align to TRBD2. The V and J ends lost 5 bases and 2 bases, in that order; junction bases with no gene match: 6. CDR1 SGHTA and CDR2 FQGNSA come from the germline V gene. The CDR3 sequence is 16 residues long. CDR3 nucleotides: TGTGCCAGCAGCCCCCGACTAGCGGGGTTCACAGATACGCAGTATTTT. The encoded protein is CASSPRLAGFTDTQYF.

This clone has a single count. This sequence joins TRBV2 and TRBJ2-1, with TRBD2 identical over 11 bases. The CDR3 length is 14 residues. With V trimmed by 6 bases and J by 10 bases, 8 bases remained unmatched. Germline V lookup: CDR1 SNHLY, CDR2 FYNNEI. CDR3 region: CASRVLTSGGEQFF. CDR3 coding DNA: TGTGCCAGCAGGGTACTCACTAGCGGGGGAGAGCAGTTCTTC.

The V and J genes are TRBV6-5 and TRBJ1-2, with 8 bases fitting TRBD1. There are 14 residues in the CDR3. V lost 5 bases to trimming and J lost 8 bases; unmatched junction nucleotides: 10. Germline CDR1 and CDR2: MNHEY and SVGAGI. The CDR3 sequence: CASSLSGTGHGYTF. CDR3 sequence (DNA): TGTGCCAGCAGTCTATCCGGGACAGGTCACGGCTACACCTTC.

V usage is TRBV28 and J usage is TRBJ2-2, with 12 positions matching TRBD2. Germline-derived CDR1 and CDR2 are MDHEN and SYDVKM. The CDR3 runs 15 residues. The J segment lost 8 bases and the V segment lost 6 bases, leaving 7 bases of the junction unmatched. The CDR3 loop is CASSILAGGLGELFF. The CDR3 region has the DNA TGTGCCAGCAGCATCCTAGCGGGAGGGCTTGGGGAGCTGTTTTTT.

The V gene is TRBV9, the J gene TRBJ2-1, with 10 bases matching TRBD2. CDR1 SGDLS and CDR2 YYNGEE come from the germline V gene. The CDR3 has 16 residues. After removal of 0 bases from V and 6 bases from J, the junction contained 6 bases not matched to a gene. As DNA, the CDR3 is TGTGCCAGCAGCGTAGAGTCTAGCGGGAGTTTCAATGAGCAGTTCTTC. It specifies CASSVESSGSFNEQFF. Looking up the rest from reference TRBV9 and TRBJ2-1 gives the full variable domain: DSGVTQTPKHLITATGQRVTLRCSPRSGDLSVYWYQQSLDQGLQFLIQYYNGEERAKGNILERFSAQQFPDLHSELNLSSLELGDSALYFCASSVESSGSFNEQFFGPGTRLTVL.

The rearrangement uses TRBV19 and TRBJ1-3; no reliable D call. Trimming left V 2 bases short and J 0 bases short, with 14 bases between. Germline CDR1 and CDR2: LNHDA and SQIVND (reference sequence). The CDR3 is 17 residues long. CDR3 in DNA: TGTGCCAGTAGTATAATGACAAACAGTCTCTCTGGAAACACCATATATTTT. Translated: CASSIMTNSLSGNTIYF. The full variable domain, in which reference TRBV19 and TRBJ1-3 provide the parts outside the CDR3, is DGGITQSPKYLFRKEGQNVTLSCEQNLNHDAMYWYRQDPGQGLRLIYYSQIVNDFQKGDIAEGYSVSREKKESFPLTVTSAQKNPTAFYLCASSIMTNSLSGNTIYFGEGSWLTVV.

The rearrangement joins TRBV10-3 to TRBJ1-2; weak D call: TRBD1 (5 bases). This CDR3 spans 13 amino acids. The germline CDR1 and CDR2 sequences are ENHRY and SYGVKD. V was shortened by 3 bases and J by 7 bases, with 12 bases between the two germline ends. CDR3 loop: CAISDMGGAGYTF. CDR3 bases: TGTGCCATCAGTGACATGGGGGGTGCTGGCTACACCTTC.

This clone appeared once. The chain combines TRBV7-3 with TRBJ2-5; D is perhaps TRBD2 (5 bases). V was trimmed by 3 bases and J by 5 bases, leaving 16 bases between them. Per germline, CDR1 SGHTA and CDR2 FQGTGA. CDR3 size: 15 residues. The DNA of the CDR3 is TGTGCCAGCAGCTTCGCTAACGGGGTGTCGGAGACCCAGTACTTC. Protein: CASSFANGVSETQYF.

CDR3: CASSRQGNSGANVLTF. CDR3 nucleotide sequence: TGTGCCAGTAGTAGACAGGGAAACTCTGGGGCCAACGTCCTGACTTTC. The chain recombines TRBV19 with TRBJ2-6; TRBD1 aligns across 7 bases. Germline V gene data show CDR1 as LNHDA and CDR2 as SQIVND (reference sequence). Unmatched junction bases numbered 3, after V lost 4 bases and J lost 0 bases. The CDR3 has 16 amino acids.

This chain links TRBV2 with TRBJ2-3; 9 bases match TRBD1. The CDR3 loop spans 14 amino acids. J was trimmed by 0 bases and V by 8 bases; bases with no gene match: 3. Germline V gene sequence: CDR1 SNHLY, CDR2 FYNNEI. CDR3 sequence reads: CASSQGASTDTQYF. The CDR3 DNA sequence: TGTGCCAGCTCACAGGGGGCTAGCACAGATACGCAGTATTTT.

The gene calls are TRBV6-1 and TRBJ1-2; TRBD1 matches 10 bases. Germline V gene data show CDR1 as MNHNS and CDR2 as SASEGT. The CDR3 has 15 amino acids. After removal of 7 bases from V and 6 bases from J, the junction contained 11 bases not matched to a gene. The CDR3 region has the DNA TGTGCCAGCACTCCTCCGGGACAGGGGATGAATGGCTACACCTTC. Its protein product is CASTPPGQGMNGYTF.

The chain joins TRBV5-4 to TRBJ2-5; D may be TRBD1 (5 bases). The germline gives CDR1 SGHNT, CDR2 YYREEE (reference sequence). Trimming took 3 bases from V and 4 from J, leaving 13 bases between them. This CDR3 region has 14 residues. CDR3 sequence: CASSSGAGRETQYF. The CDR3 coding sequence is TGTGCCAGCAGCTCTGGCGCAGGGCGAGAGACCCAGTACTTC.

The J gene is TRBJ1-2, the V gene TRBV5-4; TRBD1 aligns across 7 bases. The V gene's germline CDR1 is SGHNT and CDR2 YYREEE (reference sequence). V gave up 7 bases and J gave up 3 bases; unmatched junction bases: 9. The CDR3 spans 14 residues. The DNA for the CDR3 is TGTGCCAGCGCCTTCCCAGGGGGTGACTATGGCTACACCTTC. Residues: CASAFPGGDYGYTF.

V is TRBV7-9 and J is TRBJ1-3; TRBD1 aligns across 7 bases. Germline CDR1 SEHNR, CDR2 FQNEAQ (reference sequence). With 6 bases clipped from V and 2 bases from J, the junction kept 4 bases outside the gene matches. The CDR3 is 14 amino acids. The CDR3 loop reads CASSQGDTGNTIYF. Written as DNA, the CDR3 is TGTGCCAGCAGTCAGGGGGACACTGGAAACACCATATATTTT.

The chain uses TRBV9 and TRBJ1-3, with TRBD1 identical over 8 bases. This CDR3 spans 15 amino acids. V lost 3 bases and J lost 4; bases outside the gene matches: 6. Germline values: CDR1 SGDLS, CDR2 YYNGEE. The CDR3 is CASSAGQGYGNTIYF. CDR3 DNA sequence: TGTGCCAGCAGCGCTGGACAGGGCTACGGAAACACCATATATTTT. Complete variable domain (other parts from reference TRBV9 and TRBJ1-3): DSGVTQTPKHLITATGQRVTLRCSPRSGDLSVYWYQQSLDQGLQFLIQYYNGEERAKGNILERFSAQQFPDLHSELNLSSLELGDSALYFCASSAGQGYGNTIYFGEGSWLTVV.